These 9 T cell receptor beta chains were all obtained from the same sample, sequenced in a study of blood T cell repertoires in COVID-19. TCRdb keeps only in-frame clones here, not all; method: immunoSEQ multiplex PCR. The table has just over 300,000 clones, under 90% seen once. The sample was PBMCs or T cells enriched from blood (not recorded which). Source of these receptors: a man aged 25 to 45 who had recovered from COVID-19.

The chain recombines TRBV5-1 with TRBJ1-2; maybe TRBD1 (5 bases). Per germline, CDR1 SGHRS and CDR2 YFSETQ. The length of the CDR3 is 15 residues. The V gene lost 4 bases and the J gene lost 11 bases, with 24 bases spanning the gap. CDR3 DNA: TGCGCCAGCAGCGATTTCAGGGAGGGCCCTGAGAGATACACCTTC. This gives the protein CASSDFREGPERYTF.

The V gene is TRBV19, the J gene TRBJ1-2, with TRBD1 matching 8 bases. The trim removed 4 bases at V and 8 bases at J, leaving 6 bases unmatched. Germline V gene lookup returns CDR1 LNHDA and CDR2 SQIVND (reference sequence). This CDR3 is 13 amino acids long. CDR3 residues: CASSNRGSVGYTF. CDR3 DNA: TGTGCCAGTAGTAACAGGGGGTCGGTCGGCTACACCTTC.

This chain joins TRBV6-4 and TRBJ2-1; possible D gene TRBD1, 6 bases. The CDR3 has 16 amino acids. V lost 3 bases to trimming and J lost 7 bases, with 19 bases between them. The germline CDR1 and CDR2 sequences are MRHNA and SNTAGT. This CDR3 reads CASSEVTTYRDNEQFF. As DNA, the CDR3 is TGTGCCAGCAGTGAAGTGACGACATACAGGGATAATGAGCAGTTCTTC.

The chain is built from TRBV28 and TRBJ1-5, with TRBD1 identical over 11 bases. This CDR3 is built from 15 residues. V trimming: 4 bases; J trimming: 2 bases; junction bases outside the gene matches: 1. Germline assignment: CDR1 MDHEN and CDR2 SYDVKM. The CDR3 bases are TGTGCCAGCAGTTGGGACAGGGGGGGCAATCAGCCCCAGCATTTT. Its translation: CASSWDRGGNQPQHF.

V is TRBV11-1 and J is TRBJ2-6; the D is unclear. Looked up from germline, CDR1 is SGHAT and CDR2 is FQDESV (reference sequence). The V end was cut by 3 bases, the J end by 0 bases, with 6 bases between. The CDR3 spans 15 residues. The chain's CDR3 is CASSFLGSGANVLTF. In nucleotides, the CDR3 is TGTGCCAGCAGCTTTCTAGGCTCTGGGGCCAACGTCCTGACTTTC. The full variable domain, its missing parts supplied by reference TRBV11-1 and TRBJ2-6, is EAEVAQSPRYKITEKSQAVAFWCDPISGHATLYWYRQILGQGPELLVQFQDESVVDDSQLPKDRFSAERLKGVDSTLKIQPAELGDSAMYLCASSFLGSGANVLTFGAGSRLTVL.

The chain uses TRBV29-1 and TRBJ1-1; perhaps TRBD1 as D (6 bases). Trimming removed 1 base from V and 1 base from J, with 13 bases in between. The germline CDR1 and CDR2 sequences are SQVTM and ANQGSEA. CDR3 length equals 15 residues. The CDR3, as DNA: TGCAGCGTTGAAGGGCAGGGGATGGGGAACACTGAAGCTTTCTTT. It specifies CSVEGQGMGNTEAFF.

This chain links TRBV5-4 with TRBJ1-3; no definite D call. The CDR3 consists of 13 residues. Per the germline V gene, CDR1 is SGHNT and CDR2 is YYREEE (reference sequence). Trimming took 5 bases from V and 0 from J, leaving 6 bases between them. The CDR3 DNA follows: TGTGCCAGCAGTCCCATCTCTGGAAACACCATATATTTT. Amino acid sequence: CASSPISGNTIYF.

The chain uses TRBV4-2 and TRBJ1-2; 8 bases line up with TRBD1. Looked up from germline, CDR1 is LGHNA and CDR2 is YNFKEQ. The V segment lost 0 bases and the J segment 7 bases; nucleotides outside the gene matches: 10. The CDR3 extends over 16 amino acids. CDR3 amino acids: CASSQERAGGWSGYTF. CDR3 coding DNA: TGTGCCAGCAGCCAAGAGCGGGCAGGGGGCTGGAGTGGCTACACCTTC.

The CDR3 coding sequence is TGTGCCAGCAGTTTTTGGGGACAGGGCACAGATACGCAGTATTTT. This codes for CASSFWGQGTDTQYF. The chain has TRBV27 and TRBJ2-3; 8 bases fit TRBD1. Trimming took 3 bases from V and 1 from J; bases not matched to a gene: 3. The CDR3 spans 15 residues. Germline V gene sequence: CDR1 MNHEY, CDR2 SMNVEV (reference sequence).